This entry concerns a single T cell receptor beta chain. Measured with immunoSEQ multiplex PCR; TCRdb has only the in-frame clones, and not every one. In the table there are about 250,000 clones, 86% of which are singletons. Trimming pared 4 bases from V and 5 bases from J, leaving 12 bases between. The CDR3 has 13 amino acids. Germline lookup yields CDR1 SGHRS and CDR2 YFSETQ. This entry belongs to a study of blood T cell repertoires in COVID-19. The sample comprised peripheral blood. V is TRBV5-1 and J is TRBJ1-1; tentative D call: TRBD1 (5 bases). The receptor was isolated from a woman older than 75 with COVID-19, enrolled during active disease. The CDR3 reads CASSIIQETEAFF. CDR3 DNA: TGCGCCAGCAGCATAATACAGGAGACTGAAGCTTTCTTT. Looking up the rest from reference TRBV5-1 and TRBJ1-1 gives the full variable domain: KAGVTQTPRYLIKTRGQQVTLSCSPISGHRSVSWYQQTPGQGLQFLFEYFSETQRNKGNFPGRFSGRQFSNSRSEMNVSTLELGDSALYLCASSIIQETEAFFGQGTRLTVV.